Sequencing of this T cell receptor beta chain was carried out in a study of blood T cell repertoires in COVID-19. Across the whole study: The origin of the acute and convalescent COVID-19 samples was the United States, Italy and Spain.

Those who participated ranged in age from roughly 18 to 89 years and resided in about 24 US areas. Two negative PCRs, clearance, or symptom resolution had been documented for recovered Cohort 3 donors. The CDR3 is 16 amino acids. V trimming: 2 bases; J trimming: 3 bases; junction bases outside the gene matches: 4. Germline loops: CDR1 KGHSH, CDR2 LQKENI. Generated by immunoSEQ multiplex PCR, the TCRdb table keeps only in-frame clones and is missing some. The repertoire has about 200,000 clones, around 89% of them found once; the top ten carry 7.5% to 10%. Source material: PBMCs or T cells enriched from blood (not recorded which). This rearrangement joins TRBV18 to TRBJ2-1; 10 bases line up with TRBD2. The receptor was derived from a woman aged 18-29 years who had recovered from COVID-19. The CDR3 region is CASSPRSGGGYNEQFF. CDR3 DNA: TGTGCCAGCTCACCAAGGAGCGGGGGGGGCTACAATGAGCAGTTCTTC.